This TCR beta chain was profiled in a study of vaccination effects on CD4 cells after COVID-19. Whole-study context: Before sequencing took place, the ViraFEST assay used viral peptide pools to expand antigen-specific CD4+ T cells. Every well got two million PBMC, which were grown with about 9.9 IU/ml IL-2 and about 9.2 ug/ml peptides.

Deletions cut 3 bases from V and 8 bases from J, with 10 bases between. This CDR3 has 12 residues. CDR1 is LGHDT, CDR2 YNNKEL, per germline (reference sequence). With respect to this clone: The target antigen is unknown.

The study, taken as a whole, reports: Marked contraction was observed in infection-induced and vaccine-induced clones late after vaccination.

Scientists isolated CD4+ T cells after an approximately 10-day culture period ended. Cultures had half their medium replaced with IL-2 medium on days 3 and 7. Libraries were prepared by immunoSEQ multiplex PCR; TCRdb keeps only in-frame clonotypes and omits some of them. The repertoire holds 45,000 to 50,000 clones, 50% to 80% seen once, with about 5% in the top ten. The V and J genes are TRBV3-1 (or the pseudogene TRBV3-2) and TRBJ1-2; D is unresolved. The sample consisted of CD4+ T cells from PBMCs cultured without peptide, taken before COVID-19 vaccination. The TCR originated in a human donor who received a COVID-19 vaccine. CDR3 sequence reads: CASSHGPVGYTF. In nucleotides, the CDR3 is TGTGCCAGCAGCCACGGACCGGTCGGCTACACCTTC.